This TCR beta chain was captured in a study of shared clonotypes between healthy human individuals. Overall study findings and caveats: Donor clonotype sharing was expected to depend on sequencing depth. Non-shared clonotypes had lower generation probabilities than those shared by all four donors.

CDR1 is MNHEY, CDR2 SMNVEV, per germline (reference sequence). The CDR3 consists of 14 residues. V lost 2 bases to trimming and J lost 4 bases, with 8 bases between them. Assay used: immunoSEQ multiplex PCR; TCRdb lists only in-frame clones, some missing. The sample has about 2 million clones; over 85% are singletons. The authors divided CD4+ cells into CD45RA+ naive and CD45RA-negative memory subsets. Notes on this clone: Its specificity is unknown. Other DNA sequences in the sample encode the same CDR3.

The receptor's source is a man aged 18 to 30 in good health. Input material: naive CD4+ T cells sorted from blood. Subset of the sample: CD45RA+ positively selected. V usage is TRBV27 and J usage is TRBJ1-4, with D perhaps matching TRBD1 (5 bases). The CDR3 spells CASSLGGGNEKLFF. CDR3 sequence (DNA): TGTGCCAGCAGTTTAGGGGGAGGTAATGAAAAACTGTTTTTT.